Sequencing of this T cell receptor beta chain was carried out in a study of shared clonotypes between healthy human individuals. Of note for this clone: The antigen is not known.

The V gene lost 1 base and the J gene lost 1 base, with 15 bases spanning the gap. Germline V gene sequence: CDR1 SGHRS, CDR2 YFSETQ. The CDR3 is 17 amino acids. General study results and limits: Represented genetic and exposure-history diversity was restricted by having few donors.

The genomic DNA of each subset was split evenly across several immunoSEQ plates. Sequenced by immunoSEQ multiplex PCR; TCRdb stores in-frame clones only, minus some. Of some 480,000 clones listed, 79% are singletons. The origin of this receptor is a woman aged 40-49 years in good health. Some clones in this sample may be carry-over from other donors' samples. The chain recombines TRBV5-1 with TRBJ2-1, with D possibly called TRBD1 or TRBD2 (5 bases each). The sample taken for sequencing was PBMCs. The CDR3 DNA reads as TGCGCCAGCAGCTTGAGGCCAGGGCGGGCATCCTACAATGAGCAGTTCTTC. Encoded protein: CASSLRPGRASYNEQFF.